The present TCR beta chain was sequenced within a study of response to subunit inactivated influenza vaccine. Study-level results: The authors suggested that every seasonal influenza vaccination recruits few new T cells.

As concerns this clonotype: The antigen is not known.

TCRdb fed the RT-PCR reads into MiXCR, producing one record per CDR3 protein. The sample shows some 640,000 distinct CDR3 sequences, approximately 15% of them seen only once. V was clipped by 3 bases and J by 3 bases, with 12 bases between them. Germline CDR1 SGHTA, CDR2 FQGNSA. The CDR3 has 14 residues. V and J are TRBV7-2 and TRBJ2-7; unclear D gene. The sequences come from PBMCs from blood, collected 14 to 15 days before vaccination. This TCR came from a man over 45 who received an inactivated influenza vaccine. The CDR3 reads CASSLSRTGYEQYF. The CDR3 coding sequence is TGTGCCAGCAGCTTGTCGAGGACGGGCTACGAGCAGTACTTC.